This paragraph reports one T cell receptor (beta chain). This CDR3 region has 12 residues. Trimming removed 7 bases at V and 3 bases at J, with 5 bases between. Germline CDR1 is KGHDR and CDR2 is SFDVKD. Sequenced by immunoSEQ multiplex PCR; TCRdb stores in-frame clones only, minus some. The sample includes about 150,000 clones, 82% of them seen just once. The data were taken from a study of blood T cell repertoires in COVID-19. Looking at the study overall: Material from acute and convalescent COVID-19 was sourced from the United States, Italy and Spain.

The sample taken for sequencing was peripheral blood. The chain recombines TRBV24-1 with TRBJ2-2; D remains ambiguous. The TCR sequence derives from an elderly woman with active or convalescent COVID-19. CDR3: CATSVYTGELFF. The CDR3 DNA is TGTGCCACCAGCGTTTACACCGGGGAGCTGTTTTTT.